What follows is one T cell receptor (beta chain) and its context. This PCR relied on a set of 60 Vbeta primers and 13 Jbeta primers. Assay: immunoSEQ multiplex PCR; the TCRdb copy retains only in-frame clones and omits some. The data contain approximately 160,000 clones, around four fifths of them singletons. The record originates from a study of cytomegalovirus exposure and HLA in healthy donors. The germline V gene encodes CDR1 SGHVS and CDR2 FQNEAQ. Trimming at V came to 2 bases and at J to 3 bases, leaving 15 bases not matched to a gene. This CDR3 region has 18 residues. Source material: PBMCs. The chain joins TRBV7-8 to TRBJ2-5, with 7 bases fitting TRBD2. The TCR sequence derives from a man aged 18 to 29 in good health and CMV-seropositive. This CDR3 reads CASSLRVMASGGEETQYF. Here the CDR3 DNA reads TGTGCCAGCAGCTTAAGGGTTATGGCCAGTGGGGGGGAAGAGACCCAGTACTTC.